The 2 T cell receptor beta chains below come from one sample, sequenced in a study of T cells in Graves' hyperthyroidism and ophthalmopathy. RNA transcripts served as the template for amplifying TCR beta CDR3 regions. During a first-round RT-PCR of the TCR CDR3, the HTBI primer set was used. TCRdb itself ran the multiplex PCR reads through MiXCR, one entry per CDR3 protein. The repertoire holds just over 550,000 distinct CDR3 sequences, with about 43% as singletons. The sample consisted of peripheral blood or thyroid tissue (not recorded which). All receptors come from a young woman with Graves' hyperthyroidism.

The chain combines TRBV18 with TRBJ1-2, with TRBD1 as a possible D gene (5 bases). Germline V gene data show CDR1 as KGHSH and CDR2 as LQKENI. The V gene lost 4 bases and the J gene lost 7 bases, with 19 bases spanning the gap. The CDR3 covers 15 residues. CDR3: CASSHSGTELLGYTF. The CDR3 DNA reads as TGTGCCAGCTCACACTCCGGGACTGAACTACTTGGCTACACCTTC. The full variable domain, with the rest looked up from reference TRBV18 and TRBJ1-2, is NAGVMQNPRHLVRRRGQEARLRCSPMKGHSHVYWYRQLPEEGLKFMVYLQKENIIDESGMPKERFSAEFPKEGPSILRIQQVVRGDSAAYFCASSHSGTELLGYTFGSGTRLTVV.

Concerning this clonotype: This could be a read error, since a much larger clone is one nucleotide away. V usage is TRBV24-1 and J usage is TRBJ2-7; 13 bases align to TRBD2. Trimming took 4 bases from V and 3 from J; bases not matched to a gene: 5. CDR1 KGHDR and CDR2 SFDVKD come from the germline V gene. This CDR3 has 16 residues. The CDR3 sequence is CATSEAGTSGIYEQYF. The CDR3 DNA reads as TGTGCCACCAGTGAGGCTGGGACTAGCGGGATCTACGAGCAGTACTTC.